The entry that follows covers one TCR beta chain sequence. These data come from a study of identical twins. TCRdb used MiXCR to reprocess the 5' RACE reads, holding one entry per CDR3 protein. Altogether 250,000 to 350,000 distinct CDR3 sequences are present, less than 9% being singletons, with the ten largest covering approximately 2.1%. This CDR3 contains 13 residues. The germline V gene encodes CDR1 MRHNA and CDR2 SNTAGT. V lost 5 bases to trimming and J lost 5 bases, with 10 bases between them. The same specimen was also included in a second study, on yellow fever vaccine responses in identical twins.

The rearrangement joins TRBV6-4 to TRBJ2-1, with no clear D. Sequenced material: memory (CD45RO+) T cells sorted from blood. The TCR was taken from a woman under 30 in good health. CDR3 in amino acids: CASSPGSNNEQFF. DNA for the CDR3: TGTGCCAGCAGTCCCGGGTCAAACAATGAGCAGTTCTTC.